Included here is one T cell receptor beta chain sequence, with context. The sample is drawn from a study of T cell responses to AZD1222 COVID-19 vaccine. Study at large: Second-dose intervals near 4 or 12 weeks were combined.

Assay: immunoSEQ multiplex PCR; the TCRdb copy retains only in-frame clones and omits some. Here the sample spans around 94,000 clones, about 88% being singletons. Material: peripheral blood, obtained on day 0 of AZD1222 vaccination. The receptor's source is an adult in good health.

Here the CDR3 DNA reads TGTGCCAGCAGCCCCGAGGGCGGGGGGGCGTTGAATGAGCAGTTCTTC. Protein: CASSPEGGGALNEQFF. The chain carries TRBV7-3 and TRBJ2-1; 9 bases line up with TRBD2. J was trimmed by 7 bases and V by 5 bases; bases with no gene match: 12. The germline V gene has CDR1 SGHTA and CDR2 FQGTGA. The CDR3 contains 16 residues.